These T cell receptor beta chains were read from a single sample in a study of blood T cell repertoires in COVID-19. TCRdb keeps only in-frame clones here, not all; method: immunoSEQ multiplex PCR. Of over 200,000 clones in the sample, around 90% were seen once. The sample consisted of peripheral blood. Receptors were obtained from a young man with COVID-19, enrolled during active disease. CDR3s include the opening cysteine and the closing phenylalanine or tryptophan. The D gene is left open where the match is weak. Not all rows give a size; the values are once, few, many and, for expanded clones, a class.

.	TRBJ2-3	TRBV5-4	TRBD1	CASSQDRGGADTQYF	TGTGCCAGCAGCCAGGACAGGGGGGGTGCAGATACGCAGTATTTT
.	TRBJ2-5	TRBV10-3	.	CAISGQQGKETQYF	TGTGCCATCAGTGGCCAGCAGGGGAAAGAGACCCAGTACTTC
.	TRBJ2-7	TRBV28	TRBD1	CASSFPGQGYEQYF	TGTGCCAGCAGTTTCCCGGGACAGGGCTACGAGCAGTACTTC
.	TRBJ1-1	TRBV7-2	.	CASSLGGGAHTEAFF	TGTGCCAGCAGCTTAGGAGGGGGGGCCCACACTGAAGCTTTCTTT
.	TRBJ2-7	TRBV6-2/TRBV6-3	TRBD1	CASSRHRGVSSYEQYF	TGTGCCAGCAGTCGTCACAGGGGTGTCAGCTCCTACGAGCAGTACTTC
.	TRBJ1-1	TRBV18	TRBD1	CASSPMEQGAGYTEAFF	TGTGCCAGCTCACCGATGGAGCAGGGGGCAGGGTACACTGAAGCTTTCTTT
.	TRBJ2-1	TRBV24-1	TRBD2	CATSDTTSGINEQFF	TGTGCCACCAGTGATACGACTAGCGGGATAAATGAGCAGTTCTTC
.	TRBJ1-1	TRBV29-1	.	CSARTVNTEAFF	TGCAGCGCCCGGACAGTGAACACTGAAGCTTTCTTT
.	TRBJ1-5	TRBV6-5	.	CASSYTLTNQPQHF	TGTGCCAGCAGTTACACCCTGACTAATCAGCCCCAGCATTTT
.	TRBJ2-7	TRBV27	TRBD2	CASTRVAGAYEQYF	TGTGCCAGCACCCGTGTAGCGGGGGCCTACGAGCAGTACTTC
.	TRBJ2-2	TRBV7-2	.	CASSLLGANTGELFF	TGTGCCAGCAGCTTATTGGGCGCGAACACCGGGGAGCTGTTTTTT
.	TRBJ1-2	TRBV18	TRBD1	CASSPSGQGFGYTF	TGTGCCAGCTCACCATCGGGACAGGGCTTTGGCTACACCTTC
.	TRBJ2-1	TRBV6-5	TRBD1	CASTLSFTGVNEQFF	TGTGCCAGCACCCTATCCTTTACAGGGGTCAATGAGCAGTTCTTC
.	TRBJ1-4	TRBV29-1	.	CSAGAANEKLFF	TGCAGCGCTGGGGCAGCTAATGAAAAACTGTTTTTT
.	TRBJ1-5	TRBV9	TRBD1	CASSPRGDRDEGNQPQHF	TGTGCCAGCAGCCCCCGGGGGGACAGGGACGAGGGCAATCAGCCCCAGCATTTT
.	TRBJ1-1	TRBV9	TRBD1	CASSVAPGQVGVGMNTEAFF	TGTGCCAGCAGCGTAGCCCCCGGACAGGTCGGAGTGGGGATGAACACTGAAGCTTTCTTT
.	TRBJ1-4	TRBV4-2	TRBD1	CASSQDNQGAHEKLFF	TGTGCCAGCAGCCAAGATAACCAGGGGGCGCATGAAAAACTGTTTTTT
.	TRBJ2-2	TRBV7-3	TRBD1	CASSKNRQGMGGELFF	TGTGCCAGCAGCAAAAACCGACAGGGGATGGGCGGGGAGCTGTTTTTT
.	TRBJ1-4	TRBV5-8	.	CAMTGGAGEKLFF	TGTGCCATGACCGGGGGGGCCGGAGAAAAACTGTTTTTT
.	TRBJ2-2	TRBV19	TRBD2	CASSPGLAGVNTGELFF	TGTGCCAGTAGTCCGGGACTAGCGGGGGTGAACACCGGGGAGCTGTTTTTT
.	TRBJ2-5	TRBV25-1	.	CASSEGWTAQETQYF	TGTGCCAGCAGTGAAGGCTGGACAGCCCAAGAGACCCAGTACTTC
.	TRBJ2-3	TRBV29-1	.	CSVEGGLPTSTDTQYF	TGCAGCGTTGAAGGAGGACTCCCCACCTCCACAGATACGCAGTATTTT
.	TRBJ2-7	TRBV9	.	CASSVGTSFYEQYF	TGTGCCAGCAGCGTTGGGACATCATTCTACGAGCAGTACTTC
.	TRBJ1-5	TRBV18	TRBD1	CASSPDRGRGSNQPQHF	TGTGCCAGCTCACCTGACAGGGGAAGGGGTAGCAATCAGCCCCAGCATTTT
.	TRBJ1-5	TRBV10-3	TRBD1	CAISGGTGHSNQPQHF	TGTGCCATCAGTGGGGGGACAGGTCATAGCAATCAGCCCCAGCATTTT
.	TRBJ1-5	TRBV11-2	.	CASSLYQGPNQPQHF	TGTGCCAGCAGCTTATATCAGGGTCCGAATCAGCCCCAGCATTTT
.	TRBJ2-1	TRBV24-1	.	CATSDSRTAGNEQFF	TGTGCCACCAGTGATTCTCGGACCGCGGGCAATGAGCAGTTCTTC
.	TRBJ1-1	TRBV7-9	TRBD1	CASSSRTGGFTEAFF	TGTGCCAGCAGCTCTCGGACAGGGGGATTTACTGAAGCTTTCTTT
.	TRBJ1-5	TRBV7-2	.	CASSLGGGRQPQHF	TGTGCCAGCAGCTTAGGGGGGGGACGGCAGCCCCAGCATTTT
once	TRBJ1-1	TRBV3-1/TRBV3-2	.	CASSQEGGTEAFF	TGTGCCAGCAGCCAAGAAGGGGGCACTGAAGCTTTCTTT
.	TRBJ1-3	TRBV25-1	.	CASSELRTDSGNTIYF	TGTGCCAGCAGTGAATTAAGGACAGACTCTGGAAACACCATATATTTT
.	TRBJ2-1	TRBV29-1	TRBD2	CSVANLAGVNEQFF	TGCAGCGTTGCCAACCTAGCGGGGGTAAATGAGCAGTTCTTC
.	TRBJ2-7	TRBV5-1	.	CASSLAQGRMYEQYF	TGCGCCAGCAGCTTGGCCCAGGGGCGCATGTACGAGCAGTACTTC
.	TRBJ1-2	TRBV6-2/TRBV6-3	.	CASSFYSAFTF	TGTGCCAGCAGTTTTTACAGTGCTTTTACCTTC
.	TRBJ2-3	TRBV29-1	TRBD2	CSAGGRGISTDTQYF	TGCAGCGCCGGGGGGAGGGGAATTAGCACAGATACGCAGTATTTT
.	TRBJ2-1	TRBV11-2	TRBD2	CASSFRESGGVNEQFF	TGTGCCAGCAGCTTCCGAGAGAGCGGGGGGGTCAATGAGCAGTTCTTC
once	TRBJ1-1	TRBV10-3	.	CAIRDAGRVGWNTEAFF	TGTGCCATCAGGGACGCCGGCAGGGTGGGTTGGAACACTGAAGCTTTCTTT